This T cell receptor (beta chain) was documented in a study of blood T cells in healthy people across ages. About the study: The template switching approach captured approximately one barcoded beta molecule for every two T cells.

The CDR3 covers 15 residues. Trimming at V came to 6 bases and at J to 2 bases, leaving 9 bases not matched to a gene. Germline CDR1 DFQATT, CDR2 SNEGSKA (reference sequence). The authors ran a second PCR of roughly 6 to 11 cycles using a sample-barcoded 5' primer and a J-beta primer mix. In TCRdb, the 5' RACE reads were re-called with MiXCR into one record per CDR3 protein. The profile covers hundreds of thousands of distinct CDR3 sequences, with about 25% appearing a single time and 8.5% to 9.5% taken by the ten largest. This clonotype turned up a few times. The sample was also linked to a second study, of T cells of mothers and their children.

The source material was blood. The chain combines TRBV20-1 with TRBJ2-3, with 9 bases that match TRBD1. This clonotype originated in a boy aged 5-17 years in good health. The CDR3 region has the DNA TGCAGTGCGCTGCGTTGGGACAGGGTCACAGATACGCAGTATTTT. It specifies CSALRWDRVTDTQYF.